This T cell receptor (beta chain) comes out of a study of patients and donors after allogeneic stem cell transplantation. CDR1 and CDR2 from the germline V gene are DFQATT and SNEGSKA (reference sequence). The CDR3 loop spans 11 amino acids. TCRdb redid the calling of the RT-PCR reads with MiXCR, one entry per CDR3 protein. The table has about 960,000 distinct CDR3 sequences, approximately 18% seen once; the top ten hold about 6%. This clonotype occurred a few times. The receptor was derived from a human donor who was either an allogeneic HSCT recipient or a stem cell or donor lymphocyte infusion donor (not recorded which). It is not recorded whose cells these are; they may come from a transplant donor. This sequence joins TRBV20-1 and TRBJ2-1; D is perhaps TRBD1 (5 bases). Sequencing was carried out using blood, either unsorted or a sorted T cell fraction (not recorded which). The CDR3 protein is CRADRGNEQFF. The CDR3 bases are TGCAGGGCCGATAGGGGCAATGAGCAGTTCTTC.